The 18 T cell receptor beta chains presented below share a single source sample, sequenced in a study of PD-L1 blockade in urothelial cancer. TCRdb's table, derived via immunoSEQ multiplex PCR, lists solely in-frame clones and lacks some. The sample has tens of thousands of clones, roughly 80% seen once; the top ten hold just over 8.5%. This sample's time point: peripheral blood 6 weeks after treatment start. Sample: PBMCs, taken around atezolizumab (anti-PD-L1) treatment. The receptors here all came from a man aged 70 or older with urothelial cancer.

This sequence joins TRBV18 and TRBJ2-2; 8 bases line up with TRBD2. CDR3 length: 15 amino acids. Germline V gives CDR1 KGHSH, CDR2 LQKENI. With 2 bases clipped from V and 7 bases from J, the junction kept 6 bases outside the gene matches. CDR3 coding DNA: TGTGCCAGCTCACCATTGCGGGAGGCCGGCGGGGAGCTGTTTTTT. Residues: CASSPLREAGGELFF.

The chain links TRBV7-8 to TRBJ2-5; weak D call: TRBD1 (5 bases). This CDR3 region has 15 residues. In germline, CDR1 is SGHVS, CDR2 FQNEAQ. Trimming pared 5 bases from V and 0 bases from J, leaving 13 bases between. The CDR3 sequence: CASSTNTGYQETQYF. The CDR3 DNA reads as TGTGCCAGCAGCACTAATACAGGCTACCAAGAGACCCAGTACTTC.

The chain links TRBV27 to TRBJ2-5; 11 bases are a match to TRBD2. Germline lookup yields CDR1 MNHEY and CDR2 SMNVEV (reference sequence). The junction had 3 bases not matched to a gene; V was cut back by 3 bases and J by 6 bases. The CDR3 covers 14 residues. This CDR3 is CASSFTSGRQTQYF. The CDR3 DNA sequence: TGTGCCAGCAGTTTTACTAGCGGGAGACAGACCCAGTACTTC.

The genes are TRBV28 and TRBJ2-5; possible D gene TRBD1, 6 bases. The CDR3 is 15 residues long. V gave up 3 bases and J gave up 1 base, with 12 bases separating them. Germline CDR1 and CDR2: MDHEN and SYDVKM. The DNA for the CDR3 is TGTGCCAGCAGTTTCCCACAGGGTGGCCAAGAGACCCAGTACTTC. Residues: CASSFPQGGQETQYF.

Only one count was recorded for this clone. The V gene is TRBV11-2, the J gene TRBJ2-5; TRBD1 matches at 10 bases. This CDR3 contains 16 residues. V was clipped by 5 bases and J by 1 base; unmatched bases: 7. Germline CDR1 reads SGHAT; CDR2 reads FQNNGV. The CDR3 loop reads CASSQRTGGVQETQYF. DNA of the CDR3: TGTGCCAGCAGCCAGCGGACAGGGGGGGTCCAAGAGACCCAGTACTTC.

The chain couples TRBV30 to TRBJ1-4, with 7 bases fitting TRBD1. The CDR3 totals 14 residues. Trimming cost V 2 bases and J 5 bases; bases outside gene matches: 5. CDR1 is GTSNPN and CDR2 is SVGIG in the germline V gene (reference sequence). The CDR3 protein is CAWSMGQINEKLFF. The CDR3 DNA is TGTGCCTGGAGTATGGGACAGATCAATGAAAAACTGTTTTTT.

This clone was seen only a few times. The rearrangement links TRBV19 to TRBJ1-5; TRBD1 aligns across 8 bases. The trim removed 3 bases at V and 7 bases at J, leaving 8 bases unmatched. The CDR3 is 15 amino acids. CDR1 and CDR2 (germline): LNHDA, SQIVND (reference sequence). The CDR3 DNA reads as TGTGCCAGTAGTATCGGGCAGGGGGCCCGACAGCCCCAGCATTTT. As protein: CASSIGQGARQPQHF.

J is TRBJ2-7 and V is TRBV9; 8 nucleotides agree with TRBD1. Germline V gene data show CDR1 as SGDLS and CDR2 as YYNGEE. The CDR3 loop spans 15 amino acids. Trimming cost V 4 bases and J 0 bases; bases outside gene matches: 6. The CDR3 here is CASSPWTGSSYEQYF. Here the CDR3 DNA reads TGTGCCAGCAGCCCCTGGACAGGGAGCTCCTACGAGCAGTACTTC. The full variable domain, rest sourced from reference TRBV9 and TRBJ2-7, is DSGVTQTPKHLITATGQRVTLRCSPRSGDLSVYWYQQSLDQGLQFLIQYYNGEERAKGNILERFSAQQFPDLHSELNLSSLELGDSALYFCASSPWTGSSYEQYFGPGTRLTVT.

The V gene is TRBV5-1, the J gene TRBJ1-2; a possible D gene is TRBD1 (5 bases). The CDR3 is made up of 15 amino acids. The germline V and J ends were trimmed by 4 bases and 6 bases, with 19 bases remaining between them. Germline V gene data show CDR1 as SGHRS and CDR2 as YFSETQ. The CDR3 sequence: CASSQQVGALNGYTF. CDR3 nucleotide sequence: TGCGCCAGCAGCCAACAGGTAGGGGCGCTCAATGGCTACACCTTC.

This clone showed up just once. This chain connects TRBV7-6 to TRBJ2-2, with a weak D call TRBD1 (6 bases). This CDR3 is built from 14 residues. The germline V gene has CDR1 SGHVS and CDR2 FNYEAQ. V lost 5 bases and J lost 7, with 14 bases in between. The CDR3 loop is CASSQGWSGGELFF. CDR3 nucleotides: TGTGCCAGCAGCCAGGGGTGGTCAGGCGGGGAGCTGTTTTTT.

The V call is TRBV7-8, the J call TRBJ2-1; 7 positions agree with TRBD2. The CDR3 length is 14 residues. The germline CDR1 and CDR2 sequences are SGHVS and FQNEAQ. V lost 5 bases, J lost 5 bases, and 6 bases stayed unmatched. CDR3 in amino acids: CASSQAGKDNEQFF. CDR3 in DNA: TGTGCCAGCAGCCAAGCGGGAAAAGACAATGAGCAGTTCTTC. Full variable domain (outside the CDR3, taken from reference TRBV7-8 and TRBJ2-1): GAGVSQSPRYKVAKRGQDVALRCDPISGHVSLFWYQQALGQGPEFLTYFQNEAQLDKSGLPSDRFFAERPEGSVSTLKIQRTQQEDSAVYLCASSQAGKDNEQFFGPGTRLTVL.

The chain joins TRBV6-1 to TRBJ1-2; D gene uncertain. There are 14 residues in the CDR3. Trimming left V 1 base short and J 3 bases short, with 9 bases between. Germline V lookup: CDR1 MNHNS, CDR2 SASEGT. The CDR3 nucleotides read TGTGCCAGCAGTGAAGGTACGTCGGACTATGGCTACACCTTC. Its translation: CASSEGTSDYGYTF.

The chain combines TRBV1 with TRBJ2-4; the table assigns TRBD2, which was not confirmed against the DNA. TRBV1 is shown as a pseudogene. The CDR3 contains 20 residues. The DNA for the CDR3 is TGCACCAGCAGCCAAGTGGCCCTAGCGGGAGGGCCCTTCGCCAAAAACATTCAGTACTTC. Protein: CTSSQVALAGGPFAKNIQYF.

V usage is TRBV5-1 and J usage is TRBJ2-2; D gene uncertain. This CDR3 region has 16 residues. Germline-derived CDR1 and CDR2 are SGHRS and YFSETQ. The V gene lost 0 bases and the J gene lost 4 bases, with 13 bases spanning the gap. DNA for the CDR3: TGCGCCAGCAGCTTGGTTCCAGGCAGTCCCACCGGGGAGCTGTTTTTT. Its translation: CASSLVPGSPTGELFF.

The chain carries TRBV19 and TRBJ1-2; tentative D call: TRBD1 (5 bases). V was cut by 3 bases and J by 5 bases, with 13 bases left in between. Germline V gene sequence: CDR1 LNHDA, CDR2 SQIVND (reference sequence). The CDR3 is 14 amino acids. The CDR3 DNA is TGTGCCAGTAGTATCCAGACGGGGGTTTATGGCTACACCTTC. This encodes CASSIQTGVYGYTF.

As DNA, the CDR3 is TGTGCCAGCAGCGTAGACCAGCGTAGCACAGATACGCAGTATTTT. Its translation: CASSVDQRSTDTQYF. V usage is TRBV9 and J usage is TRBJ2-3; D unresolved. The CDR3 runs 15 residues. Germline V gene sequence: CDR1 SGDLS, CDR2 YYNGEE. V was shortened by 0 bases and J by 0 bases, with 8 bases between the two germline ends.

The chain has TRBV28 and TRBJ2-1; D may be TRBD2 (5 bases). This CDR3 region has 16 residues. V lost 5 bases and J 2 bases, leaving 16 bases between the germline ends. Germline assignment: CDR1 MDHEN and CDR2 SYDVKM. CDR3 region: CASSPLPGSAYNEQFF. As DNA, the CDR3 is TGTGCCAGCAGTCCCCTTCCCGGTAGCGCCTACAATGAGCAGTTCTTC.

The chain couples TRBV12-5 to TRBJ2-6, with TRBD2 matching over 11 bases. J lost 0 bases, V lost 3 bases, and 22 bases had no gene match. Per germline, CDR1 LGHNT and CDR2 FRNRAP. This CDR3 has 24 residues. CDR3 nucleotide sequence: TGTGCTAGTGGTTTCTTAGAATTTCCGGGACTAGCGGCATTCTCGCTCTCTGGGGCCAACGTCCTGACTTTC. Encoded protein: CASGFLEFPGLAAFSLSGANVLTF.